Sequencing of this T cell receptor (beta chain) was carried out in a study of blood T cell repertoires in COVID-19. Across the whole study: Sources were T cells, B-cell-depleted T cells, or PBMCs; the material itself was cDNA or gDNA.

All exposed participants met a person with COVID-19 within 2 weeks before entering the study. CDR1 SEHNR and CDR2 FQNEAQ come from the germline V gene (reference sequence). The CDR3 runs 15 residues. The V gene end was trimmed by 1 base and the J gene end by 4 bases; junction bases not matched to a gene: 0. Original processing methods: Quantification of nucleated cells was approximated via reference gene primer amplification. TCRdb's table, derived via immunoSEQ multiplex PCR, lists solely in-frame clones and lacks some. V, J and clone size derive from that table, while D and trimming were established from the DNA sequence. This sample has 250,000 to 400,000 clones; 85% occur once, and the top ten carry 1.5% to 2%.

The chain joins TRBV7-9 to TRBJ2-7, with TRBD2 matching over 14 bases. This receptor was taken from a woman in her twenties or thirties who had been exposed to COVID-19. Source material: PBMCs or T cells enriched from blood (not recorded which). The DNA for the CDR3 is TGTGCCAGCAGCTTAGGGACTAGCGGGGGGTACGAGCAGTACTTC. This encodes CASSLGTSGGYEQYF.